This paragraph covers one T cell receptor (beta chain) sequence. The sample originates from a study of blood T cell repertoires in COVID-19. Study background: Sites in the United States, Italy and Spain provided acute and convalescent COVID-19 samples. In each case, the material was cDNA or gDNA derived from T cells, B-cell-depleted T cells, or PBMCs.

CDR3 length: 14 residues. Germline assignment: CDR1 SGHVS and CDR2 FNYEAQ. V lost 5 bases, J lost 4 bases, and 8 bases stayed unmatched. Authors' data handling: Nucleated cell counts were estimated from reference gene primer amplification. The method was immunoSEQ multiplex PCR; TCRdb's version includes in-frame clones alone and lacks a portion of them. V, J and clone size reflect that table, while D and trimming were determined from the DNA. The sample has a few hundred thousand clones, roughly nine tenths seen once. This chain connects TRBV7-6 to TRBJ2-7; 7 bases map to TRBD1. The receptor was isolated from a man aged 18 to 30 who had recovered from COVID-19. Sequenced input: peripheral blood. For the CDR3, the DNA is TGTGCCAGCAGCCCCGGGACAGCTCGTTACGAGCAGTACTTC. This encodes CASSPGTARYEQYF.